The present T cell receptor beta chain was sequenced within a study of breast tumors, draining lymph nodes, adjacent tissues. Study-wide findings and caveats: Tumor TCR diversity was below lymph nodes but above nontumor tissue.

Comments on this clonotype: Its target is unknown.

A single record per CDR3 protein comes from TCRdb applying MiXCR to the multiplex PCR reads. The repertoire includes about 15,000 distinct CDR3 sequences, around half of them detected once, and approximately 17% sits in the top ten. The ends were cut back, 6 bases at V and 0 bases at J, with 18 bases in the middle. The CDR3 spans 17 residues. Germline V gene sequence: CDR1 LGHNA, CDR2 YNFKEQ. This chain connects TRBV4-2 to TRBJ1-3, with a possible D match to TRBD1 (6 bases). The TCR comes from a female donor with breast cancer. Some clones in this sample may be carry-over from other donors' samples. Sequencing was done on a sample of tumor-adjacent breast tissue. The CDR3 sequence: CASRPGAGVDSGNTIYF. CDR3 coding DNA: TGTGCCAGCAGACCGGGGGCAGGGGTAGACTCTGGAAACACCATATATTTT.